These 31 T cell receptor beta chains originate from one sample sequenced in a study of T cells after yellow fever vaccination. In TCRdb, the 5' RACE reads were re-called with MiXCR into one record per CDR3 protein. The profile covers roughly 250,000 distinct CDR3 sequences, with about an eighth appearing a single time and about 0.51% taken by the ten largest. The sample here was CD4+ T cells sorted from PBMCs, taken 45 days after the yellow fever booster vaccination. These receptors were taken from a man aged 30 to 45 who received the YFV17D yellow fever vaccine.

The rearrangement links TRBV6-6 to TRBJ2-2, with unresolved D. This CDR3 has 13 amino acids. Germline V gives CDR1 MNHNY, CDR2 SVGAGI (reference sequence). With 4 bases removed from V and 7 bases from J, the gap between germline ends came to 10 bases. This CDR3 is CASSLVSGGELFF. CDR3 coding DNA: TGTGCCAGCAGTTTGGTGTCCGGCGGGGAGCTGTTTTTT.

CDR3 nucleotides: TGTGCCAGCAGTTTACCCGCACCGGGACTAGCGTACAATGAGCAGTTCTTC. It yields the protein CASSLPAPGLAYNEQFF. The chain uses TRBV27 and TRBJ2-1; 10 bases are shared with TRBD2. V was pared by 2 bases and J by 4 bases, with 8 bases of the junction left unmatched. The CDR3 is 17 residues long. The germline gives CDR1 MNHEY, CDR2 SMNVEV (reference sequence).

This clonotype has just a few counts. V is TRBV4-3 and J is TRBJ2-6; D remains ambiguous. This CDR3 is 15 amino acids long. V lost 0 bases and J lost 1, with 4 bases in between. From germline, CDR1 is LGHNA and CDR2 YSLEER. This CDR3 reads CASSQDVSGANVLTF. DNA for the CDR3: TGCGCCAGCAGCCAAGATGTATCTGGGGCCAACGTCCTGACTTTC.

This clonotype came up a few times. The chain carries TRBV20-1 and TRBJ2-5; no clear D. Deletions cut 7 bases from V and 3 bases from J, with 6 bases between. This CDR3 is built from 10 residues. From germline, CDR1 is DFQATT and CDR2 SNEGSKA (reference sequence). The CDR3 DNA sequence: TGCAGTGTTAAGGAAGAGACCCAGTACTTC. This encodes CSVKEETQYF.

The CDR3 is CASSFTTIYF. In nucleotides, the CDR3 is TGTGCCAGCAGTTTTACCACCATATATTTT. The rearrangement links TRBV12-3 or TRBV12-4 to TRBJ1-3; D is undetermined. V lost 3 bases to trimming and J lost 9 bases, with 3 bases between them. The CDR3 consists of 10 residues.

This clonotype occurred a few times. The CDR3 is CASRSQGKNTEAFF. In nucleotides, the CDR3 is TGTGCCAGCAGGTCTCAGGGGAAGAACACTGAAGCTTTCTTT. This chain connects TRBV2 to TRBJ1-1; maybe TRBD1 (6 bases). CDR3 length equals 14 residues. V was trimmed by 6 bases and J by 1 base, leaving 12 bases between them. CDR1 and CDR2 (germline): SNHLY, FYNNEI.

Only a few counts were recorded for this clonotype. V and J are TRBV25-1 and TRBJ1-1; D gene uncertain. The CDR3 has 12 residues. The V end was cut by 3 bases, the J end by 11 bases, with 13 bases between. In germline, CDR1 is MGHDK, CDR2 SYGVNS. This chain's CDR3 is CASSDKGAKAFF. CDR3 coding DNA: TGTGCCAGCAGTGATAAGGGCGCCAAGGCTTTCTTT.

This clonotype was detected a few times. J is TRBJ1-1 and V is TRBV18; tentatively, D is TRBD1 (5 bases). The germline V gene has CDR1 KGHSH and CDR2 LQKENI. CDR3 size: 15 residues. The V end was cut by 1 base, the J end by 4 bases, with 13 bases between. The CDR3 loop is CASSPQGLWGTEAFF. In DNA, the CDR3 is TGTGCCAGCTCACCACAGGGGCTCTGGGGCACTGAAGCTTTCTTT.

In nucleotides, the CDR3 is TGTGCCAGCGTGGAGTGGAATGAGCAGTTCTTC. It codes for CASVEWNEQFF. J is TRBJ2-1 and V is TRBV7-2, with D hard to call. CDR1 is SGHTA, CDR2 FQGNSA, per germline. This CDR3 region has 11 residues. V was cut by 8 bases and J by 7 bases, with 9 bases left in between. Full variable domain (outside the CDR3, taken from reference TRBV7-2 and TRBJ2-1): GAGVSQSPSNKVTEKGKDVELRCDPISGHTALYWYRQSLGQGLEFLIYFQGNSAPDKSGLPSDRFSAERTGGSVSTLTIQRTQQEDSAVYLCASVEWNEQFFGPGTRLTVL.

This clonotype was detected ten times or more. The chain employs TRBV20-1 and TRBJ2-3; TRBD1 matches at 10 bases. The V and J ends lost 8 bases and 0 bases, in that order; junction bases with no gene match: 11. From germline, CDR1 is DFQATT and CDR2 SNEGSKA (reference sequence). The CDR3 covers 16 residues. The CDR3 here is CSLAMTGGMSTDTQYF. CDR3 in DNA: TGCAGTTTAGCGATGACAGGGGGCATGAGCACAGATACGCAGTATTTT.

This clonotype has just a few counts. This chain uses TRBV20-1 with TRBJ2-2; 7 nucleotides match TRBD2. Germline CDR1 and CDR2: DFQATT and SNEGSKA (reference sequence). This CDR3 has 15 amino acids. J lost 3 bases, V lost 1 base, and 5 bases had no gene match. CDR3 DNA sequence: TGCAGTGCTAGAGGCCTAGCGGTCGACACCGGGGAGCTGTTTTTT. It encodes CSARGLAVDTGELFF.

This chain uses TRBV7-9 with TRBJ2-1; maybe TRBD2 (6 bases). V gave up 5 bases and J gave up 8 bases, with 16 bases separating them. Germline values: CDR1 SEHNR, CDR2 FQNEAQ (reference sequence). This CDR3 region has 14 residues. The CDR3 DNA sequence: TGTGCCAGCAGCCAGCGGGCAGGGAAGCATGAGCAGTTCTTC. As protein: CASSQRAGKHEQFF.

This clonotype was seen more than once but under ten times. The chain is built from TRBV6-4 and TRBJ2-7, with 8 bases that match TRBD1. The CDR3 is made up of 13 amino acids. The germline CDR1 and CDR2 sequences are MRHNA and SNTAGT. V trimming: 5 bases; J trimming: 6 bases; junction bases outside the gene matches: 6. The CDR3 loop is CASSRTGLREQYF. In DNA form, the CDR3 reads TGTGCCAGCAGTCGGACAGGGTTGCGCGAGCAGTACTTC.

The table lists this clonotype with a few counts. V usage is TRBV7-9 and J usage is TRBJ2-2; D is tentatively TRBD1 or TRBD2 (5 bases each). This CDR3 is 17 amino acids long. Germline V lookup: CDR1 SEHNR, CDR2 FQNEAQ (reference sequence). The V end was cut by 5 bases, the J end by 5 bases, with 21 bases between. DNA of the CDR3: TGTGCCAGCAGCACTCAATCCGGGGCCAGAAGGACCGGGGAGCTGTTTTTT. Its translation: CASSTQSGARRTGELFF.

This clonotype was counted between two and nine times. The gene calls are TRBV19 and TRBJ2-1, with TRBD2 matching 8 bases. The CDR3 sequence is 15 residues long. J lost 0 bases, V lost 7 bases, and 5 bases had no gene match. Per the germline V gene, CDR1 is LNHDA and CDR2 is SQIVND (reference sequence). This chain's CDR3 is CASKLSGSSYNEQFF. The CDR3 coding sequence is TGTGCCAGTAAGCTAAGCGGGAGCTCCTACAATGAGCAGTTCTTC.

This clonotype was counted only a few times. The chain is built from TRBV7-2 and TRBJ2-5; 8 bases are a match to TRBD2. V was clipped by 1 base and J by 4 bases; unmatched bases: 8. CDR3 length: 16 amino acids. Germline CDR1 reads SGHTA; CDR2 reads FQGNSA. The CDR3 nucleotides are TGTGCCAGCAGCTTAGGAGGCGGGAGGAGGATAGAGACCCAGTACTTC. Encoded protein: CASSLGGGRRIETQYF.

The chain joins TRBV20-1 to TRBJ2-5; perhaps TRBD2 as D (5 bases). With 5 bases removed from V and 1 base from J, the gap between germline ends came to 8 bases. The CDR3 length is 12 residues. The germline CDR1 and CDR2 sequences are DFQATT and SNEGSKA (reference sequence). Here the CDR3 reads CSAARGQETQYF. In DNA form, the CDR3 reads TGCAGTGCTGCACGGGGCCAAGAGACCCAGTACTTC.

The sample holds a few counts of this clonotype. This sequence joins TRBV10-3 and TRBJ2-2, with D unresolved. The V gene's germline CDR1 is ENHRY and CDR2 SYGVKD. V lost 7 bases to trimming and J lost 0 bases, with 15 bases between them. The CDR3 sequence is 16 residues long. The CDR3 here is CAITAYWGSNTGELFF. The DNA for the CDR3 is TGTGCCATCACCGCGTACTGGGGTTCGAACACCGGGGAGCTGTTTTTT.

DNA of the CDR3: TGTGCCAGCACCGACAGGACCGAAGCTTTCTTT. Its protein product is CASTDRTEAFF. This chain links TRBV6-5 with TRBJ1-1, with D possibly being TRBD1 (6 bases). V dropped 7 bases and J dropped 8 bases, with 11 bases sitting between them. The CDR3 totals 11 residues. The germline gives CDR1 MNHEY, CDR2 SVGAGI.

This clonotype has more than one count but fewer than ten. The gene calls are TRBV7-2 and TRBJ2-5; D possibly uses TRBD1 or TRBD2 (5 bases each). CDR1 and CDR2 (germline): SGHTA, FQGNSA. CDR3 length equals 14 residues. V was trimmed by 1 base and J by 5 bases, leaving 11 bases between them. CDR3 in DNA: TGTGCCAGCAGCTTAGGGGGACGTTGGGAGACCCAGTACTTC. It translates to CASSLGGRWETQYF.

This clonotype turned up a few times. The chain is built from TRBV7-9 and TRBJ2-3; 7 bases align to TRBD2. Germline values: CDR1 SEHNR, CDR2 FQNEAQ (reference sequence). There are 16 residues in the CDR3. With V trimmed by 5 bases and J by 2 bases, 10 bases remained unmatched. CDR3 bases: TGTGCCAGCAGCCCCTCTAGCGGACCTTACACAGATACGCAGTATTTT. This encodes CASSPSSGPYTDTQYF.

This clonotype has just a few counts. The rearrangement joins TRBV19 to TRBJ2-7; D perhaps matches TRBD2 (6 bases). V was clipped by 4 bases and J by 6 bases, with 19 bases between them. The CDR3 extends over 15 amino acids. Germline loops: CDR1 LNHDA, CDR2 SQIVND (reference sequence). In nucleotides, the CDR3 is TGTGCCAGTAGTACCAACCCGGGCCGGAGGGGCGAGCAGTACTTC. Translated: CASSTNPGRRGEQYF.

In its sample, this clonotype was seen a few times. The CDR3, as DNA: TGTGCCAGCAGCCAAGGTGGGACCCCCTACGAGCAGTACTTC. This codes for CASSQGGTPYEQYF. V is TRBV3-1 and J is TRBJ2-7; D may be TRBD1 or TRBD2 (5 bases each). Between the trimmed V and J ends, which lost 1 base and 2 bases, there was a span of 9 bases. From germline, CDR1 is LGHDT and CDR2 YNNKEL (reference sequence). This CDR3 region has 14 residues.

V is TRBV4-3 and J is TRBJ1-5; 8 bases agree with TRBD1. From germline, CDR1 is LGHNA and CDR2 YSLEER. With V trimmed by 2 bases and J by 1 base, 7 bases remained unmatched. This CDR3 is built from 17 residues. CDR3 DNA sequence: TGCGCCAGCAGCCAATGGAGGGCAGGGGGCAGCAATCAGCCCCAGCATTTT. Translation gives CASSQWRAGGSNQPQHF.

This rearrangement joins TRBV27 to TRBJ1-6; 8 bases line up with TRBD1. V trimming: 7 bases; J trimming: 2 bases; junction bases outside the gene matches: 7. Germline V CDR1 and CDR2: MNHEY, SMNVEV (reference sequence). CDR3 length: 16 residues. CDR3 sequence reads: CASTADRAPYNSPLHF. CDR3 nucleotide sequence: TGTGCCAGCACCGCGGACAGGGCCCCCTATAATTCACCCCTCCACTTT.

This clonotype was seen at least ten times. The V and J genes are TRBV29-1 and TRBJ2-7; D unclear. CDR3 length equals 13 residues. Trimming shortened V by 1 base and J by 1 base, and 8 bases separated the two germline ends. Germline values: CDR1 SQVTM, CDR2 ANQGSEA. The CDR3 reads CSVEVPTSYEQYF. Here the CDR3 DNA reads TGCAGCGTTGAAGTGCCTACTTCCTACGAGCAGTACTTC.

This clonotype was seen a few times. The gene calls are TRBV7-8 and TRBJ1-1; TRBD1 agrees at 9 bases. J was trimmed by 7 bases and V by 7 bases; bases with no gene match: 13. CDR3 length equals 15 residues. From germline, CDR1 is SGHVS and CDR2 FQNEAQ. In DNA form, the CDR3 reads TGTGCCAGCATCCCAATTACGGGACAGGGCAGTGAAGCTTTCTTT. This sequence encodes CASIPITGQGSEAFF.

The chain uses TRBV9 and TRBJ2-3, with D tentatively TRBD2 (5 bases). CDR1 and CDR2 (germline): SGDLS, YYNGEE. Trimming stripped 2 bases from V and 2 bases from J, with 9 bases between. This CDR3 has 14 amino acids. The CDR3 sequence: CASSVGEFTDTQYF. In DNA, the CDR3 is TGTGCCAGCAGCGTCGGGGAGTTCACAGATACGCAGTATTTT.

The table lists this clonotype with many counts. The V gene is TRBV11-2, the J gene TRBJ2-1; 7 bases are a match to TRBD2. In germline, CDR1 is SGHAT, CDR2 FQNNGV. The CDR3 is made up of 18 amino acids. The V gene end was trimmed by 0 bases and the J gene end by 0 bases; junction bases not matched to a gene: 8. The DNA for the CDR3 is TGTGCCAGCAGCTTAGATTGGCTAGCGGTCAGCTCCTACAATGAGCAGTTCTTC. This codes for CASSLDWLAVSSYNEQFF.

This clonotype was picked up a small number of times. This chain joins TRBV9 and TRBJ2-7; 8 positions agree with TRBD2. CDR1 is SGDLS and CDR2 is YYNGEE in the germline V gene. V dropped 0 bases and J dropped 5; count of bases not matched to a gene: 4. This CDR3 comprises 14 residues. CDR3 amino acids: CASSVDTSGDEQYF. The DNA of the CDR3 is TGTGCCAGCAGCGTAGATACTAGCGGCGACGAGCAGTACTTC.

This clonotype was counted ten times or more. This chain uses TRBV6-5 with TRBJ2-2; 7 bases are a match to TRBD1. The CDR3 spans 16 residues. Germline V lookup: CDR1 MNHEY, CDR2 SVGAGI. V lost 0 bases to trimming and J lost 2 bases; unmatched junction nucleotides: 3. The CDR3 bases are TGTGCCAGCAGTTACTCGACAGGGACCAACACCGGGGAGCTGTTTTTT. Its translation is CASSYSTGTNTGELFF.